The 27 T cell receptor beta chains below come from one sample, sequenced in a study of T cells after yellow fever vaccination. In TCRdb, the 5' RACE reads were re-called with MiXCR into one record per CDR3 protein. This sample has about 340,000 distinct CDR3 sequences; 9.5% to 15% occur once, and the top ten carry 2.5% to 4%. Material: CD4+ T cells sorted from PBMCs, obtained 15 days after the yellow fever booster vaccination. These receptors all stem from a man younger than 35 who received the YFV17D yellow fever vaccine.

The rearrangement links TRBV7-9 to TRBJ2-2, with no clear D. V lost 5 bases and J 8 bases, leaving 18 bases between the germline ends. The V gene's germline CDR1 is SEHNR and CDR2 FQNEAQ (reference sequence). The CDR3 sequence is 15 residues long. This CDR3 reads CASSPRTVHLGELFF. CDR3 DNA sequence: TGTGCCAGCAGCCCCAGGACGGTACACCTAGGGGAGCTGTTTTTT.

The gene calls are TRBV3-1 and TRBJ1-4; unclear D gene. V was shortened by 5 bases and J by 7 bases, with 11 bases between the two germline ends. CDR3 length equals 13 residues. The germline V gene encodes CDR1 LGHDT and CDR2 YNNKEL (reference sequence). CDR3 amino acids: CASSLQTFEKLFF. CDR3 nucleotide sequence: TGTGCCAGCAGCTTACAGACCTTTGAAAAACTGTTTTTT.

This clonotype was seen more than once but under ten times. The chain uses TRBV5-1 and TRBJ2-3; TRBD2 agrees at 7 bases. Trimming took 0 bases from V and 1 from J; bases not matched to a gene: 8. This CDR3 contains 17 residues. Germline lookup yields CDR1 SGHRS and CDR2 YFSETQ. The CDR3 DNA follows: TGCGCCAGCAGCTTGGCCGGTTGGGCGGGGGGCACAGATACGCAGTATTTT. Its protein is CASSLAGWAGGTDTQYF.

This clonotype was seen at least ten times. The V call is TRBV6-6, the J call TRBJ1-5; a weak D match, TRBD1 (5 bases). Between the trimmed V and J ends, which lost 6 bases and 0 bases, there was a span of 18 bases. The CDR3 consists of 17 residues. CDR1 is MNHNY and CDR2 is SVGAGI in the germline V gene (reference sequence). In DNA form, the CDR3 reads TGTGCCAGCAGCCCCCTCTCCAGGGCTCATAGCAATCAGCCCCAGCATTTT. Amino acids: CASSPLSRAHSNQPQHF.

The chain joins TRBV5-1 to TRBJ2-1; D remains unclear. V shed 5 bases and J shed 7 bases, with 10 bases lying between them. The CDR3 runs 12 residues. The germline V gene encodes CDR1 SGHRS and CDR2 YFSETQ. CDR3 coding DNA: TGCGCCAGCAGGATGGATAATAATGAGCAGTTCTTC. It is translated as CASRMDNNEQFF.

The table lists this clonotype with a few counts. The chain links TRBV12-3 or TRBV12-4 to TRBJ1-5; D remains ambiguous. Deletions cut 4 bases from V and 7 bases from J, with 8 bases between. The CDR3 has 12 amino acids. The CDR3 DNA reads as TGTGCCAGCAGTTCCCTCTGGCAGCCCCAGCATTTT. It is translated as CASSSLWQPQHF.

The V gene is TRBV14, the J gene TRBJ2-7; no reliable D call. In germline, CDR1 is SGHDN, CDR2 FVKESK. Trimming removed 2 bases at V and 5 bases at J, with 4 bases between. CDR3 length equals 11 residues. The DNA for the CDR3 is TGTGCCAGCAGCCAAATCCACGAGCAGTACGTC. It yields the protein CASSQIHEQYV.

The CDR3 spells CASSQLGQGYEQYF. The CDR3 DNA follows: TGCGCCAGCAGCCAACTCGGACAGGGGTACGAGCAGTACTTC. The chain employs TRBV4-1 and TRBJ2-7, with TRBD1 identical over 9 bases. The CDR3 is 14 residues long. Germline loops: CDR1 MGHRA, CDR2 YSYEKL. V lost 2 bases and J lost 4; bases outside the gene matches: 3.

This clonotype has a count of ten or more. The chain joins TRBV7-2 to TRBJ2-7; TRBD1 aligns across 9 bases. V gave up 5 bases and J gave up 3 bases; unmatched junction bases: 5. Germline V gives CDR1 SGHTA, CDR2 FQGNSA. CDR3 length equals 14 residues. The CDR3 region is CASSRDRAGYEQYF. The CDR3 DNA sequence: TGTGCCAGCAGCCGGGACAGGGCAGGCTACGAGCAGTACTTC.

V gene TRBV5-4 combines with J gene TRBJ2-5; D possibly matches TRBD1 or TRBD2 (5 bases each). Germline assignment: CDR1 SGHNT and CDR2 YYREEE (reference sequence). The CDR3 runs to 15 residues. V was clipped by 0 bases and J by 2 bases, with 11 bases between them. The DNA of the CDR3 is TGTGCCAGCAGCTTGGGAGGGGAAATGCAAGAGACCCAGTACTTC. This encodes CASSLGGEMQETQYF. Full variable domain (remainder filled in from reference TRBV5-4 and TRBJ2-5): ETGVTQSPTHLIKTRGQQVTLRCSSQSGHNTVSWYQQALGQGPQFIFQYYREEENGRGNFPPRFSGLQFPNYSSELNVNALELDDSALYLCASSLGGEMQETQYFGPGTRLLVL.

This clonotype was counted many times. This sequence joins TRBV9 and TRBJ1-2, with TRBD1 identical over 7 bases. Germline V gene sequence: CDR1 SGDLS, CDR2 YYNGEE. The ends lost 0 bases at V and 7 bases at J; junction bases unmatched: 12. This CDR3 has 16 amino acids. The chain's CDR3 is CASSVDPQGPRPGYTF. CDR3 in DNA: TGTGCCAGCAGCGTAGACCCACAGGGGCCTCGACCTGGCTACACCTTC.

The genes are TRBV4-3 and TRBJ2-5; 7 positions match TRBD1. CDR3 length equals 15 residues. Germline V CDR1 and CDR2: LGHNA, YSLEER. V lost 1 base to trimming and J lost 3 bases; unmatched junction nucleotides: 5. In DNA, the CDR3 is TGCGCCAGCAGCCAAGGTTTAGGGACAGAAGAGACCCAGTACTTC. Translated: CASSQGLGTEETQYF.

The V and J genes are TRBV19 and TRBJ2-7, with 8 nucleotides matching TRBD2. This CDR3 is built from 14 residues. Germline CDR1 reads LNHDA; CDR2 reads SQIVND (reference sequence). V lost 4 bases, J lost 6 bases, and 8 bases stayed unmatched. The CDR3 loop reads CASSTSGGPAEQYF. The CDR3 coding sequence is TGTGCCAGTAGTACCAGCGGGGGTCCCGCCGAGCAGTACTTC.

The rearrangement links TRBV9 to TRBJ1-6; D might be TRBD1 (5 bases). The germline V gene has CDR1 SGDLS and CDR2 YYNGEE. CDR3 length: 17 amino acids. Trimming removed 3 bases from V and 8 bases from J, with 21 bases in between. Here the CDR3 reads CASSEPPRGDNHSPLHF. In nucleotides, the CDR3 is TGTGCCAGCAGCGAGCCCCCGAGGGGTGACAATCATTCACCCCTCCACTTT.

In its sample, this clonotype was seen a few times. The chain has TRBV5-1 and TRBJ2-5; 12 bases are a match to TRBD2. The junction had 2 bases not matched to a gene; V was cut back by 3 bases and J by 2 bases. Germline CDR1 and CDR2: SGHRS and YFSETQ. This CDR3 spans 15 amino acids. The CDR3, as DNA: TGCGCCAGCAGCTGGACTAGCGGGAATCAAGAGACCCAGTACTTC. It specifies CASSWTSGNQETQYF.

This clonotype was detected once. This sequence joins TRBV20-1 and TRBJ2-3, with D perhaps TRBD2 (7 bases). This CDR3 region has 15 residues. In germline, CDR1 is DFQATT, CDR2 SNEGSKA (reference sequence). The V and J ends lost 4 bases and 4 bases respectively, with 18 bases between them. In DNA, the CDR3 is TGCAGTGCTATGGGAATCCGGGGGGCATCAGATACGCAGTATTTT. This codes for CSAMGIRGASDTQYF.

The chain is built from TRBV18 and TRBJ2-1; D is unclear. Deletions cut 2 bases from V and 9 bases from J, with 8 bases between. There are 12 residues in the CDR3. Germline loops: CDR1 KGHSH, CDR2 LQKENI. CDR3 amino acids: CASSPAEVEQFF. CDR3 bases: TGTGCCAGCTCACCAGCAGAGGTTGAGCAGTTCTTC.

The rearrangement uses TRBV7-6 and TRBJ2-3, with 8 bases matching TRBD1. The length of the CDR3 is 15 residues. The V gene's germline CDR1 is SGHVS and CDR2 FNYEAQ. V was clipped by 0 bases and J by 11 bases; unmatched bases: 10. CDR3 loop: CASSLAGRTGMMQYF. The CDR3 coding sequence is TGTGCCAGCAGCTTAGCAGGGCGGACAGGGATGATGCAGTATTTT. The full variable domain, rest sourced from reference TRBV7-6 and TRBJ2-3, is GAGVSQSPRYKVTKRGQDVALRCDPISGHVSLYWYRQALGQGPEFLTYFNYEAQQDKSGLPNDRFSAERPEGSISTLTIQRTEQRDSAMYRCASSLAGRTGMMQYFGPGTRLTVL.

There are many counts of this clonotype. The gene calls are TRBV7-2 and TRBJ1-3; D call uncertain. The germline V gene has CDR1 SGHTA and CDR2 FQGNSA. The CDR3 runs 15 residues. V lost 0 bases, J lost 4 bases, and 10 bases lay in between. CDR3 residues: CASSLAPNTGNTIYF. In DNA, the CDR3 is TGTGCCAGCAGCTTAGCCCCGAACACGGGAAACACCATATATTTT.

The V call is TRBV12-3 or TRBV12-4, the J call TRBJ1-6, with a weak D call TRBD1 (6 bases). The CDR3 totals 13 residues. V was cut by 6 bases and J by 7 bases, with 10 bases left in between. CDR3 residues: CASSGQLNSPLHF. As DNA, the CDR3 is TGTGCCAGCAGCGGACAGCTGAATTCACCCCTCCACTTT.

This clonotype occurred many times. The chain links TRBV12-3 or TRBV12-4 to TRBJ2-7, with D tentatively TRBD2 (5 bases). V shed 3 bases and J shed 4 bases, with 16 bases lying between them. The CDR3 is made up of 15 amino acids. Here the CDR3 reads CASSFRPSLSYEQYF. The CDR3 DNA reads as TGTGCCAGCAGTTTTCGGCCTAGCCTCAGTTACGAGCAGTACTTC.

The chain is built from TRBV7-2 and TRBJ2-5, with a possible D match to TRBD2 (6 bases). Per the germline V gene, CDR1 is SGHTA and CDR2 is FQGNSA. V was pared by 5 bases and J by 5 bases, with 12 bases between. This CDR3 is built from 13 residues. The CDR3 DNA reads TGTGCCAGCAGCCCTCGGAGGGTGGAGACCCAGTACTTC. It yields the protein CASSPRRVETQYF.

This clonotype has a handful of counts. The J gene is TRBJ2-5, the V gene TRBV5-1; D might be TRBD2 (6 bases). CDR3 length: 13 residues. Per germline, CDR1 SGHRS and CDR2 YFSETQ. Between the trimmed V and J ends, which lost 5 bases and 2 bases, there was a span of 10 bases. The CDR3 sequence: CASRGAGQETQYF. The CDR3 DNA reads as TGCGCCAGCAGAGGCGCGGGACAAGAGACCCAGTACTTC.

This clonotype came up many times. The V gene is TRBV3-1, the J gene TRBJ2-3; 7 nucleotides agree with TRBD2. The V segment lost 4 bases and the J segment 0 bases; nucleotides outside the gene matches: 4. The CDR3 is made up of 15 amino acids. Germline V gives CDR1 LGHDT, CDR2 YNNKEL (reference sequence). CDR3 amino acids: CASSPTAGSTDTQYF. The CDR3 DNA follows: TGTGCCAGCAGCCCTACAGCGGGGAGCACAGATACGCAGTATTTT.

At least ten counts were recorded for this clonotype. A junction boundary mismatches the germline segment, possibly from a read error. This chain links TRBV4-1 with TRBJ2-1; 10 nucleotides match TRBD1. This CDR3 is 16 amino acids long. The germline CDR1 and CDR2 sequences are MGHRA and YSYEKL. The CDR3 sequence: CASRQDRGPNFGEQFF. CDR3 nucleotides: TGCGCCAGCAGACAAGACAGGGGGCCGAATTTCGGTGAGCAGTTCTTC.

J is TRBJ1-6 and V is TRBV6-6; D perhaps matches TRBD1 (5 bases). This CDR3 is built from 16 residues. The V end lost 3 bases, the J end lost 3 bases, and 12 bases lay between the germline ends. CDR1 is MNHNY and CDR2 is SVGAGI in the germline V gene (reference sequence). For the CDR3, the DNA is TGTGCCAGCAGTTATAAGCAGGGCGGCTATAATTCACCCCTCCACTTT. Protein: CASSYKQGGYNSPLHF.

This clonotype was observed a few times. The chain recombines TRBV25-1 with TRBJ2-3, with 7 bases identical to TRBD1. With 4 bases clipped from V and 1 base from J, the junction kept 2 bases outside the gene matches. The CDR3 consists of 14 residues. The germline V gene has CDR1 MGHDK and CDR2 SYGVNS. The CDR3 loop is CASSADRRTDTQYF. CDR3 nucleotides: TGTGCCAGCAGTGCGGACAGGCGCACAGATACGCAGTATTTT.